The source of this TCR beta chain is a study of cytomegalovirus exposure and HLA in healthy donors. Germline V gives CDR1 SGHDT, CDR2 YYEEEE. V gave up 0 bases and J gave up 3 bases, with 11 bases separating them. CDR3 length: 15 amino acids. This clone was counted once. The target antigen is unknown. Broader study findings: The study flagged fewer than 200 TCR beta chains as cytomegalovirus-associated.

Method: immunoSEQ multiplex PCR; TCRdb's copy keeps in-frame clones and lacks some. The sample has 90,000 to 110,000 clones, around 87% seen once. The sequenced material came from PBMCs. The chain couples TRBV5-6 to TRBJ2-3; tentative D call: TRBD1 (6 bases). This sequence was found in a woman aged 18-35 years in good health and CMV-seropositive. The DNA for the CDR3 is TGTGCCAGCAGCTTGGTGGGGGCGCGGACAGATACGCAGTATTTT. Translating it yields CASSLVGARTDTQYF. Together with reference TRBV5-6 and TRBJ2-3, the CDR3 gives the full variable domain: DAGVTQSPTHLIKTRGQQVTLRCSPKSGHDTVSWYQQALGQGPQFIFQYYEEEERQRGNFPDRFSGHQFPNYSSELNVNALLLGDSALYLCASSLVGARTDTQYFGPGTRLTVL.